The clone carrying this T cell receptor beta chain turned up a few times. Its target is not known. The data stem from a study of T cell repertoires in cytomegalovirus infection. Study as a whole: The public TCR beta signatures pointed to both CMV infection and matching HLA type. Regarding the study as a whole: Clonotype analysis showed dominance of the ex vivo response by HLA-C-restricted CMV-specific TCR beta clonotypes.

TCRdb recomputed calls from the reads with MiXCR, one row per CDR3 protein. Among more than 150,000 distinct CDR3 sequences listed, 23% were seen once. Sequencing input: PBMCs. The source is a human donor in good health (CMV status not recorded). Some clones in this sample may be carry-over from other donors' samples.

As DNA, the CDR3 is TGTGCCAGCAGTGAGACAGGGGCATCGGAGACCCAGTACTTC. This encodes CASSETGASETQYF. The chain couples TRBV6-2 or TRBV6-3 to TRBJ2-5; 8 bases fit TRBD1. Germline loops: CDR1 MNHEY, CDR2 SVGEGT. V lost 5 bases, J lost 5 bases, and 7 bases stayed unmatched. This CDR3 has 14 amino acids.